This T cell receptor (beta chain) was recovered during a study of CD8+ T cells in alopecia areata. Treatment: oral pan-JAK inhibitor, 5-10 mg twice daily. RNA extraction and reverse transcription yielded cDNA as sequencing template. Repertoires were generated with immunoSEQ multiplex PCR, while TCRdb's copy carries only in-frame clones and drops some. The sample yields approximately 150,000 clones, about three fifths seen once. The CDR3 length is 18 residues. Losses at the gene ends were 1 base for V and 0 bases for J; bases not matched to a gene: 7. The germline gives CDR1 MGHRA, CDR2 YSYEKL. This TCR was recovered from a human donor with alopecia areata. Sequencing used CD4+ T cells sorted from blood, obtained between weeks 55 and 70, from a patient treated with tofacitinib. The chain is built from TRBV4-1 and TRBJ2-4; 9 bases fit TRBD2. As DNA, the CDR3 is TGCGCCAGCAGCCAAGGGGCAGCGGGGGGCATAGCCAAAAACATTCAGTACTTC. As protein: CASSQGAAGGIAKNIQYF.